Listed below are T cell receptor beta chains from one sample, sequenced in a study of cytomegalovirus exposure and HLA in healthy donors. Assay: immunoSEQ multiplex PCR; the TCRdb copy retains only in-frame clones and omits some. The sample has around 140,000 clones; the top ten hold approximately 1.6%. The sample taken for sequencing was PBMCs. These receptors were collected from a man aged 18 to 30 in good health and CMV-seronegative. The CDR3 runs from the conserved cysteine through the conserved F or W. Fields, in order: J gene, D gene, V gene, CDR3 DNA, CDR3 protein. D genes are given only for firm matches.

TRBJ2-1 | NA | TRBV7-3 | TGTGCCAGCAGCTTATCCGGCTCAACAGCCAATGAGCAGTTCTTC | CASSLSGSTANEQFF
TRBJ2-1 | NA | TRBV7-9 | TGTGCCAGCAGCTTTTCACGAAACTTCTCCTACAATGAGCAGTTCTTC | CASSFSRNFSYNEQFF
TRBJ2-1 | TRBD2 | TRBV5-1 | TGCGCCAGCAGCAGCAGCGGGGGGCTCTACAATGAGCAGTTCTTC | CASSSSGGLYNEQFF
TRBJ1-3 | NA | TRBV4-1 | TGCGCCAGCAGCCAAGATAAGCGGGGAGGAAACACCATATATTTT | CASSQDKRGGNTIYF
TRBJ2-3 | TRBD2 | TRBV6-6 | TGTGCCAGCAGTGTTCTAGCGGGAGGCGCAGATACGCAGTATTTT | CASSVLAGGADTQYF
TRBJ2-5 | NA | TRBV5-4 | TGTGCCAGCAACTTACGGGGAGAGACCCAGTACTTC | CASNLRGETQYF
TRBJ1-1 | NA | TRBV19 | TGTGCCACTTCCCCAGACAGGAGTAGGACTGAAGCTTTCTTT | CATSPDRSRTEAFF
TRBJ2-3 | TRBD2 | TRBV19 | TGTGCCAGTAGTATCCTAGGACTAGCGGGAGTCACAGATACGCAGTATTTT | CASSILGLAGVTDTQYF
TRBJ2-7 | NA | TRBV5-6 | TGTGCCAGCAGCTTAGGGGGAGGGTACGAGCAGTACTTC | CASSLGGGYEQYF
TRBJ2-7 | TRBD1 | TRBV5-1 | TGCGCCAGCAGCCCGACAGGGAGTTCCCACGAGCAGTACTTC | CASSPTGSSHEQYF
TRBJ2-1 | TRBD1 | TRBV5-4 | TGTGCCAGCAGCCAAACGGGACAGGGGGAGCCCAGGCAGTTCTTC | CASSQTGQGEPRQFF
TRBJ1-2 | TRBD1 | TRBV11-2 | TGTGCCAGCAGCCCGGGACAGGATTATGGCTACACCTTC | CASSPGQDYGYTF
TRBJ2-7 | NA | TRBV2 | TGTGCCAGCACGGGGGGCCTCTCCTACGAGCAGTACTTC | CASTGGLSYEQYF
TRBJ1-2 | NA | TRBV5-1 | TGCGCCAGCAGCGCCAAGCTGGAGGGGCGGGATTGGGGCTACACCTTC | CASSAKLEGRDWGYTF
TRBJ2-3 | NA | TRBV28 | TGTGCCAGCAGTGGGGGGGGCCCCGCAGATACGCAGTATTTT | CASSGGGPADTQYF
TRBJ2-7 | NA | TRBV11-3 | TGTGCCAGCAGCTTCTCAGGACAGTATCCCCCTTACTACGAGCAGTACTTC | CASSFSGQYPPYYEQYF
TRBJ1-3 | TRBD1 | TRBV7-2 | TGTGCCAGCAGCTCCACAGGGGACTCTGGAAACACCATATATTTT | CASSSTGDSGNTIYF
TRBJ2-7 | TRBD2 | TRBV5-1 | TGCGCCAGCAGCTTGGGGGTGACTAGCGGGAGGATCGGCGACGAGCAGTACTTC | CASSLGVTSGRIGDEQYF
TRBJ2-2 | TRBD1 | TRBV5-4 | TGTGCCAGCAGCTTGGACCCGACAGGGAGCACCGGGGAGCTGTTTTTT | CASSLDPTGSTGELFF
TRBJ1-5 | TRBD1 | TRBV18 | TGTGCCAGCTCGGACAGGGGTTTAGGGCAGCCCCAGCATTTT | CASSDRGLGQPQHF
TRBJ1-1 | NA | TRBV5-1 | TGCGCCAGCAGCCCCGGAGGGGCGAACACTGAAGCTTTCTTT | CASSPGGANTEAFF
TRBJ2-7 | TRBD1 | TRBV6-1 | TGTGCCAGCAGTAGATTCACAGGGGACGGGGAGCAGTACTTC | CASSRFTGDGEQYF
TRBJ1-2 | NA | TRBV14 | TGTGCCAGCAGCCAAGCGGTTCACTATGGCTACACCTTC | CASSQAVHYGYTF
TRBJ1-2 | TRBD1 | TRBV28 | TGTGCCAGCACGCTTCCGGGACAGGGGCTTCATGGCTACACCTTC | CASTLPGQGLHGYTF
TRBJ2-7 | NA | TRBV5-5 | TGTGCCAGCAGCTATAGCGACCTCTCCTACGAGCAGTACTTC | CASSYSDLSYEQYF
TRBJ2-3 | NA | TRBV9 | TGTGCCAGCAGCGCCGACAACCTAGCTAGCACAGATACGCAGTATTTT | CASSADNLASTDTQYF
TRBJ1-4 | NA | TRBV4-3 | TGCGCCAGCAGCCAATACCGGGGTGAAAAACTGTTTTTT | CASSQYRGEKLFF
TRBJ2-2 | NA | TRBV7-3 | TGTGCCAGCAGCTCTGGCCGTTACACCGGGGAGCTGTTTTTT | CASSSGRYTGELFF
TRBJ2-1 | TRBD2 | TRBV9 | TGTGCCAGCAGCGTAGAGTCCCGGGTAGCGGGGGGCCCCTACAATGAGCAGTTCTTC | CASSVESRVAGGPYNEQFF
TRBJ1-1 | NA | TRBV5-1 | TGCGCCAGCAGCTCAGGGGATTGGGACACTGAAGCTTTCTTT | CASSSGDWDTEAFF
TRBJ1-5 | NA | TRBV6-4 | TGTGCCAGCAGTGACTCGAGGATTCGGTCTAGCAATCAGCCCCAGCATTTT | CASSDSRIRSSNQPQHF
TRBJ2-1 | NA | TRBV6-1 | TGTGCCAGCAGTGACCGGGACAAGATAGCTCCTAACAATGAGCAGTTCTTC | CASSDRDKIAPNNEQFF
TRBJ1-2 | TRBD1 | TRBV6-5 | TGTGCCAGCAGTTATACGGACAGGGCCTCCTATGGCTACACCTTC | CASSYTDRASYGYTF
TRBJ2-1 | TRBD2 | TRBV11-2 | TGTGCCAGCAGCTTACGCTACAGCGGGAGAAATGAGCAGTTCTTC | CASSLRYSGRNEQFF
TRBJ2-7 | NA | TRBV18 | TGTGCCAGCTCACCACTCCGAGGGACCTACGAGCAGTACTTC | CASSPLRGTYEQYF
TRBJ2-1 | NA | TRBV7-9 | TGTGCCAGCAGCTTGTCTTCGGGGCAGTTCTTC | CASSLSSGQFF
TRBJ2-2 | NA | TRBV11-3 | TGTGCCAGCAGCTTAGACGTCACCGGGGAGCTGTTTTTT | CASSLDVTGELFF
TRBJ2-2 | TRBD2 | TRBV13 | TGTGCCAGCAGCTTAAGCGGGGGCCCCACCGGGGAGCTGTTTTTT | CASSLSGGPTGELFF
TRBJ2-5 | NA | TRBV7-9 | TGTGCCAGCAGCTTCCGGGAAGAGACCCAGTACTTC | CASSFREETQYF
TRBJ1-3 | TRBD1 | TRBV19 | TGTGCCAGTAGTATTCTGGGACAGGAGAGAAACACCATATATTTT | CASSILGQERNTIYF
TRBJ2-2 | TRBD2 | TRBV7-9 | TGTGCCAGCAGCTTAGTAACTAGCGGGATGAACACCGGGGAGCTGTTTTTT | CASSLVTSGMNTGELFF
TRBJ2-5 | TRBD1 | TRBV6-5 | TGTGCCAGCAGCCTGGACAGGGTTTTAGAGACCCAGTACTTC | CASSLDRVLETQYF
TRBJ2-1 | NA | TRBV19 | TGTGCCAGTACCTCGACAGGAGGCTCCTACAATGAGCAGTTCTTC | CASTSTGGSYNEQFF
TRBJ2-2 | NA | TRBV7-2 | TGTGCCAGCAGCCTTGACAGGTTGAACACCGGGGAGCTGTTTTTT | CASSLDRLNTGELFF
TRBJ2-6 | TRBD1 | TRBV30 | TGTGCCTGGAGTTGGGGACAGTCATCCTCTGGGGCCAACGTCCTGACTTTC | CAWSWGQSSSGANVLTF
TRBJ1-3 | NA | TRBV28 | TGTGCCAGCAGTTTGAAGGGGGCTGGAAACACCATATATTTT | CASSLKGAGNTIYF
TRBJ2-5 | NA | TRBV12-5 | TGTGCTAGTGGTTCGGGGATTGGGGAGACCCAGTACTTC | CASGSGIGETQYF
TRBJ1-4 | TRBD1 | TRBV6-1 | TGTGCCAGCAGTGACCGGACAGGGAATGAAAAACTGTTTTTT | CASSDRTGNEKLFF
TRBJ1-2 | TRBD1 | TRBV7-2 | TGTGCCAGCAGCGCCACACCTGGGACAGGCCGCGGCTACACCTTC | CASSATPGTGRGYTF
TRBJ1-5 | TRBD1 | TRBV19 | TGTGCCAGTAATGCCAGGCCGGACAGGGCTAACCAGCCCCAGCATTTT | CASNARPDRANQPQHF
TRBJ1-5 | TRBD1 | TRBV2 | TGTGCCAGCAGTGAGGGGACAGGGCATCAGCCCCAGCATTTT | CASSEGTGHQPQHF